A single sample is the source of the 5 T cell receptor beta chains below, sequenced in a study of cytomegalovirus exposure and HLA in healthy donors. Here immunoSEQ multiplex PCR was the method, and the copy in TCRdb shows in-frame clones only, minus some. Of about 110,000 clones detected, 70% to 85% appear once; the ten largest clones hold around 2.7%. The material sequenced was PBMCs. These receptors were taken from a woman younger than 30 in good health and CMV-seronegative.

The chain combines TRBV15 with TRBJ2-1; 7 bases map to TRBD1. Germline CDR1 and CDR2: LNHNV and YYDKDF (reference sequence). This CDR3 has 17 residues. Trimming at V came to 5 bases and at J to 2 bases, leaving 12 bases not matched to a gene. CDR3 in amino acids: CATSVEGAGATYNEQFF. The CDR3 DNA follows: TGTGCCACCAGCGTAGAGGGGGCAGGGGCTACCTACAATGAGCAGTTCTTC.

The V gene is TRBV27, the J gene TRBJ2-3; D gene uncertain. The length of the CDR3 is 13 residues. The V end was cut by 1 base, the J end by 4 bases, with 6 bases between. Germline-derived CDR1 and CDR2 are MNHEY and SMNVEV (reference sequence). As DNA, the CDR3 is TGTGCCAGCAGTTTATTTTCGGCAGATACGCAGTATTTT. It translates to CASSLFSADTQYF.

The chain employs TRBV2 and TRBJ1-6; a possible D gene is TRBD1 (5 bases). Per germline, CDR1 SNHLY and CDR2 FYNNEI. V lost 7 bases to trimming and J lost 6 bases, with 19 bases between them. This CDR3 spans 16 amino acids. The CDR3 sequence is CASTSQLIRGNSPLHF. In nucleotides, the CDR3 is TGTGCCAGCACCTCGCAATTAATTAGGGGTAATTCACCCCTCCACTTT.

In its sample, this clone was seen once. The chain joins TRBV7-8 to TRBJ2-7; 10 bases match TRBD1. The CDR3 runs to 15 residues. The germline CDR1 and CDR2 sequences are SGHVS and FQNEAQ. V lost 4 bases and J lost 7; bases outside the gene matches: 10. The CDR3 DNA is TGTGCCAGCAGCTCACAGAGACAGGGGGCAAGAGAGCAGTACTTC. This translates into CASSSQRQGAREQYF.

The chain employs TRBV2 and TRBJ1-6; D is perhaps TRBD1 (5 bases). Germline CDR1 SNHLY, CDR2 FYNNEI. The CDR3 is made up of 14 amino acids. V was trimmed by 4 bases and J by 4 bases, leaving 8 bases between them. This CDR3 reads CASSVNRYNSPLHF. CDR3 nucleotide sequence: TGTGCCAGCAGTGTCAACAGGTATAATTCACCCCTCCACTTT. The variable domain in full, completed from reference TRBV2 and TRBJ1-6, reads EPEVTQTPSHQVTQMGQEVILRCVPISNHLYFYWYRQILGQKVEFLVSFYNNEISEKSEIFDDQFSVERPDGSNFTLKIRSTKLEDSAMYFCASSVNRYNSPLHFGNGTRLTVT.